The rows below give T cell receptor beta chains drawn from one sample of a study of control samples from healthy donors and cancer patients. Sequencing used immunoSEQ multiplex PCR; TCRdb keeps in-frame clones, though not all of them. Of tens of thousands of clones listed, approximately 89% are singletons. Sequencing was performed on PBMCs. These receptors all stem from a man aged 30 to 39 with colorectal cancer. CDR3s include the opening cysteine and the closing phenylalanine or tryptophan. Fields, in order: clone size, D gene, J gene, CDR3 length, V gene, CDR3 DNA, CDR3 protein. The D gene is left open where the match is weak. Expanded clones get a size class; other rows say once, few or many, or leave the size out.

few,NA,TRBJ2-2,13,TRBV24-1,TGTGCCACCAGTACCGCGAACACCGGGGAGCTGTTTTTT,CATSTANTGELFF
NA,NA,TRBJ1-2,12,TRBV7-9,TGTGCCAGCAGCTTAGAGGGATATGGCTACACCTTC,CASSLEGYGYTF
NA,TRBD1,TRBJ1-1,15,TRBV19,TGTGCCAGTAGTTTCGGGACAGTACAGAACACTGAAGCTTTCTTT,CASSFGTVQNTEAFF
NA,NA,TRBJ1-2,13,TRBV30,TGTGCCTGGAGTGTTATAGGGGACTATGGCTACACCTTC,CAWSVIGDYGYTF
NA,NA,TRBJ1-6,15,TRBV2,TGTGCCAGCAGTGAATACGCAGGTTATAATTCACCCCTCCACTTT,CASSEYAGYNSPLHF
NA,NA,TRBJ1-1,14,TRBV10-2,TGCGCCAGCAGTGATCTTGGACCGAACACTGAAGCTTTCTTT,CASSDLGPNTEAFF
NA,NA,TRBJ1-2,13,TRBV5-8,TGTGCCAGCAGCCGGCAGACTAACTATGGCTACACCTTC,CASSRQTNYGYTF
NA,NA,TRBJ1-1,13,TRBV7-2,TGTGCCAGCAGCTTTAGACAGCGCACTGAAGCTTTCTTT,CASSFRQRTEAFF
NA,NA,TRBJ2-2,17,TRBV12-5,TGTGCTAGTGGTTTGTTCCTCGGACAAATTACCACCGGGGAGCTGTTTTTT,CASGLFLGQITTGELFF
NA,NA,TRBJ2-5,17,TRBV7-9,TGTGCCAGCAGCTTACAATTGGTCAGAGGGGGCCAAGAGACCCAGTACTTC,CASSLQLVRGGQETQYF
NA,NA,TRBJ1-1,15,TRBV7-2,TGTGCCAGCAGCCTACGCCTGGGGAGGGGCACTGAAGCTTTCTTT,CASSLRLGRGTEAFF
NA,NA,TRBJ2-1,13,TRBV19,TGTGCCAGTAGTATATATCGCGGTGATGAGCAGTTCTTC,CASSIYRGDEQFF
NA,TRBD2,TRBJ2-3,17,TRBV10-3,TGTGCCATCAGCCGCATAGGGACTAGCGGGGGGGGAGATACGCAGTATTTT,CAISRIGTSGGGDTQYF
NA,TRBD1,TRBJ2-1,15,TRBV29-1,TGCAGCGTTGAAGATGACGGGACAGGTGGCAATGAGCAGTTCTTC,CSVEDDGTGGNEQFF
few,TRBD2,TRBJ2-3,16,TRBV27,TGTGCCAGCAGTTTAGTCGGGGGGGCTAAGGGAAATACGCAGTATTTT,CASSLVGGAKGNTQYF
NA,TRBD1,TRBJ2-5,14,TRBV29-1,TGCAGCGTTGTCCGTGACAGGGTGCAAGAGACCCAGTACTTC,CSVVRDRVQETQYF
NA,NA,TRBJ2-6,18,TRBV3-1/TRBV3-2,TGTGCCAGCAGCCCGAGTCCGCCAACTGGCGGTGGGGCCAACGTCCTGACTTTC,CASSPSPPTGGGANVLTF
NA,TRBD2,TRBJ2-3,17,TRBV15,TGTGCCACCAGCAGAGCCTTTTTCGGGGGGAGCACAGATACGCAGTATTTT,CATSRAFFGGSTDTQYF
once,NA,TRBJ1-4,15,TRBV30,TGTGCCTGGGGGGCCCCGAGGAGTGCGGGTGAAAAACTGTTTTTT,CAWGAPRSAGEKLFF
NA,NA,TRBJ1-2,17,TRBV5-6,TGTGCCAGCAGCTTGGTAGATTCGGGAACCTATATCTATGGCTACACCTTC,CASSLVDSGTYIYGYTF
NA,TRBD1,TRBJ2-3,15,TRBV5-4,TGTGCCAGCAGCGAGCCGGGACAGGGCACAGATACGCAGTATTTT,CASSEPGQGTDTQYF
NA,NA,TRBJ1-5,15,TRBV19,TGTGCCAGTAGTATACAGGACATTAGCAATCAGCCCCAGCATTTT,CASSIQDISNQPQHF
NA,NA,TRBJ1-1,15,TRBV7-2,TGTGCCAGCAGCTTAGTCTCAGGGGCTAACACTGAAGCTTTCTTT,CASSLVSGANTEAFF
NA,NA,TRBJ2-2,15,TRBV7-9,TGTGCCAGCAGCTTACTTCTTTCGAACACCGGGGAGCTGTTTTTT,CASSLLLSNTGELFF
NA,TRBD1,TRBJ1-1,15,TRBV9,TGTGCCAGCAGCAACCGACAGGGCGTTAACACTGAAGCTTTCTTT,CASSNRQGVNTEAFF
NA,TRBD2,TRBJ2-3,16,TRBV9,TGTGCCAGCAGCCTCAGAGGGGCGGGGGGCACAGATACGCAGTATTTT,CASSLRGAGGTDTQYF
few,NA,TRBJ1-5,16,TRBV28,TGTGCCAGCACCTACGGGACACTCGAGGGCAATCAGCCCCAGCATTTT,CASTYGTLEGNQPQHF
NA,NA,TRBJ2-4,13,TRBV5-1,TGCGCCAGCTCCGAGGTCGGCAAAAACATTCAGTACTTC,CASSEVGKNIQYF
NA,NA,TRBJ2-3,15,TRBV24-1,TGTGCCACCAGTGACCGTCGAACCATCACAGATACGCAGTATTTT,CATSDRRTITDTQYF
NA,NA,TRBJ1-2,16,TRBV4-1,TGCGCCAGCAGCCAAGCCCTAAGGCGAGACGACTATGGCTACACCTTC,CASSQALRRDDYGYTF
NA,NA,TRBJ2-2,13,TRBV4-3,TGCGCCAGCAGCCAAGGAATTACCGGGGAGCTGTTTTTT,CASSQGITGELFF
few,TRBD1,TRBJ1-2,15,TRBV6-5,TGTGCCAGCAGTCGGGACAGGGACGTTTTCTATGGCTACACCTTC,CASSRDRDVFYGYTF
NA,TRBD1,TRBJ1-4,15,TRBV3-1/TRBV3-2,TGTGCCAGCAGCGCCAGGACAGGGGCGAATGAAAAACTGTTTTTT,CASSARTGANEKLFF
NA,TRBD1,TRBJ1-5,14,TRBV9,TGTGCCAGCAGCGTAGATCAGGGGGGCCAGCCCCAGCATTTT,CASSVDQGGQPQHF
NA,NA,TRBJ2-5,13,TRBV7-6,TGTGCCAGCAGATTAGGAGTGTCGGAGACCCAGTACTTC,CASRLGVSETQYF
NA,NA,TRBJ1-6,16,TRBV4-3,TGCGCCAGCAGCCAACAAATGGGCGCTTATAATTCACCCCTCCACTTT,CASSQQMGAYNSPLHF
once,NA,TRBJ1-4,14,TRBV24-1,TGTGCCACCAGCGAGGGGACGACTAATGAAAAACTGTTTTTT,CATSEGTTNEKLFF
NA,NA,TRBJ1-1,12,TRBV12-5,TGTGCTAGTGGTTTACTGGACACTGAAGCTTTCTTT,CASGLLDTEAFF
NA,NA,TRBJ1-3,11,TRBV20-1,TGCAGTGCTAGAGATCAGGGGACCATATATTTT,CSARDQGTIYF
NA,NA,TRBJ2-3,13,TRBV10-3,TGTGTCATGGCTGCGTCTAGCACAGATACGCAGTATTTT,CVMAASSTDTQYF
NA,NA,TRBJ1-1,16,TRBV5-1,TGCGCCAGCAGCCCCGAAATCGGGAGGGGGAACACTGAAGCTTTCTTT,CASSPEIGRGNTEAFF
NA,NA,TRBJ2-1,11,TRBV6-5,TGTGCCAGCAGTTACAGGACGGAGCAGTTCTTC,CASSYRTEQFF
NA,TRBD2,TRBJ2-3,17,TRBV6-1,TGTGCCAGCAGTGAAGCTGGACTAGCGGGAGCCCGGGTTACGCAGTATTTT,CASSEAGLAGARVTQYF
NA,NA,TRBJ1-1,15,TRBV5-1,TGCGCCAGCAGCTTTTTCGGACAGCGAAACACTGAAGCTTTCTTT,CASSFFGQRNTEAFF
NA,TRBD2,TRBJ2-5,19,TRBV4-1,TGCGCCAGCAGCCGGACGGGACTAGCGGGGCCCCCTAAGGGAGAGACCCAGTACTTC,CASSRTGLAGPPKGETQYF
NA,NA,TRBJ2-4,16,TRBV6-2/TRBV6-3,TGTGCCAGCAGTTACGGAGCGGACCTAGCCAAAAACATTCAGTACTTC,CASSYGADLAKNIQYF
NA,NA,TRBJ1-3,14,TRBV6-5,TGTGCCAGCACCCCCGCCGGCTCTGGAAACACCATATATTTT,CASTPAGSGNTIYF
NA,NA,TRBJ2-3,14,TRBV5-4,TGTGCCAGCAGCTTGGGACAGGCAACAGATACGCAGTATTTT,CASSLGQATDTQYF
NA,TRBD1,TRBJ1-1,15,TRBV19,TGTGCCAGTAGTGTACAGGGGCTTGAGAACACTGAAGCTTTCTTT,CASSVQGLENTEAFF
few,TRBD1,TRBJ1-5,15,TRBV7-9,TGTGCCAGCAGCGCGTCAGGGGGGGGCAATCAGCCCCAGCATTTT,CASSASGGGNQPQHF
NA,NA,TRBJ1-2,13,TRBV7-6,TGTGCCAGCAGCTTAGTTCCCGGGGTCGGCTACACCTTC,CASSLVPGVGYTF
NA,NA,TRBJ1-1,13,TRBV24-1,TGTGCCACCAGGGGGCTAGGGAACACTGAAGCTTTCTTT,CATRGLGNTEAFF
few,NA,TRBJ1-4,14,TRBV15,TGTGCCACCAGCAGAGGGGAACGAAATGAAAAACTGTTTTTT,CATSRGERNEKLFF